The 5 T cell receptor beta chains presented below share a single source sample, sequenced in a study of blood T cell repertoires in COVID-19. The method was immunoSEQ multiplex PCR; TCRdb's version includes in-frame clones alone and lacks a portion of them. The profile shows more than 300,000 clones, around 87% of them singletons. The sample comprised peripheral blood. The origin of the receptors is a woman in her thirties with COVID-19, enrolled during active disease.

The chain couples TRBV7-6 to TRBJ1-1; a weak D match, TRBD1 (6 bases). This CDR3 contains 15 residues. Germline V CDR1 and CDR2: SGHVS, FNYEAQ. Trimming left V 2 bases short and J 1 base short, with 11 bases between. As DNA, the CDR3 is TGTGCCAGCAGCTTACTCCAGGGGAGGAACACTGAAGCTTTCTTT. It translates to CASSLLQGRNTEAFF.

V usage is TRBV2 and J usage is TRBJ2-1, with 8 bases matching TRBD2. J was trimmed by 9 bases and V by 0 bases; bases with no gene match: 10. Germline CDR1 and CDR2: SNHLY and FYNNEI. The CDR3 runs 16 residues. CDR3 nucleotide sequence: TGTGCCAGCAGTGAAGCCCTAAGGAGCGGGAGTCTTGAGCAGTTCTTC. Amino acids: CASSEALRSGSLEQFF.

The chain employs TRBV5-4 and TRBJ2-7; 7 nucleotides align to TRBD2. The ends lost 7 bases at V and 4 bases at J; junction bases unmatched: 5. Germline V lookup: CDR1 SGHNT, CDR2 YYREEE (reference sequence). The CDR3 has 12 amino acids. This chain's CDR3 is CASGRDPYEQYF. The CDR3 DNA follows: TGTGCCAGCGGGAGGGACCCTTACGAGCAGTACTTC.

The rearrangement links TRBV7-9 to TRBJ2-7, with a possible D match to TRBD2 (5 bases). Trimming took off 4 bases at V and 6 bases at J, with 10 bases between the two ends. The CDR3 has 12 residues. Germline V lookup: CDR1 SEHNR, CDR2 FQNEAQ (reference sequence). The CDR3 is CASSWSEGEQYF. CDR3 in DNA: TGTGCCAGCAGCTGGTCCGAGGGCGAGCAGTACTTC.

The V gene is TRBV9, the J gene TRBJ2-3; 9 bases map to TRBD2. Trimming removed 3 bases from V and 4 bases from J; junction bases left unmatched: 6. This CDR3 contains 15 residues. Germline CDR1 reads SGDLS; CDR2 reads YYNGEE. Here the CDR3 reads CASSDGLAYADTQYF. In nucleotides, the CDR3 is TGTGCCAGCAGCGACGGACTAGCGTACGCAGATACGCAGTATTTT. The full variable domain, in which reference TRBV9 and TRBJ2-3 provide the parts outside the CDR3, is DSGVTQTPKHLITATGQRVTLRCSPRSGDLSVYWYQQSLDQGLQFLIQYYNGEERAKGNILERFSAQQFPDLHSELNLSSLELGDSALYFCASSDGLAYADTQYFGPGTRLTVL.